The clone carrying this TCR beta chain is a singleton in its sample. Its target is not known. The data stem from a study of graft-versus-host responses after intestinal transplantation. Overall study: Recipients were given multivisceral, liver-intestinal, or isolated intestinal transplants. The recipients all started with anti-thymocyte globulin induction and then took tacrolimus and steroids for 3 to 4 years. Study-wide points: Researchers found GvH clones in recipient marrow, and some showed up first in ileum or blood.

Measured with immunoSEQ multiplex PCR; TCRdb has only the in-frame clones, and not every one. There are 50,000 to 80,000 clones in the sample; 90% to 95% occur only once, and roughly 1.6% lies in the top ten. The germline V gene encodes CDR1 SGHTA and CDR2 FQGTGA. The CDR3 has 15 residues. J gave up 0 bases and V 5 bases, and 5 bases lay outside the gene matches. Sequences were derived from unstimulated CD8+ T cells sorted from spleen or lymph node cells, sampled before transplant. V gene TRBV7-3 combines with J gene TRBJ1-2; 8 bases are shared with TRBD1. This clonotype was obtained from a human donor who was the organ donor for an intestinal transplant. CDR3: CASSQPGQANYGYTF. For the CDR3, the DNA is TGTGCCAGCAGCCAACCGGGACAGGCTAACTATGGCTACACCTTC. Drawing the rest from reference TRBV7-3 and TRBJ1-2, the complete variable domain is GAGVSQTPSNKVTEKGKYVELRCDPISGHTALYWYRQSLGQGPEFLIYFQGTGAADDSGLPNDRFFAVRPEGSVSTLKIQRTERGDSAVYLCASSQPGQANYGYTFGSGTRLTVV.